A single sample gave rise to the 29 T cell receptor beta chains below, sequenced in a study of cytomegalovirus exposure and HLA in healthy donors. Both 60 Vbeta primers and 13 Jbeta primers went into the PCR. Profiled with immunoSEQ multiplex PCR; TCRdb holds only in-frame clones, not every one. The sample has 100,000 to 150,000 clones, around four fifths seen once. The sample was PBMCs. Receptor source: a man in his forties or fifties in good health and CMV-seronegative.

This chain joins TRBV28 and TRBJ1-2; 9 bases agree with TRBD1. V shed 1 base, J shed 8 bases, and the junction held 5 bases outside the gene matches. This CDR3 contains 14 residues. From germline, CDR1 is MDHEN and CDR2 SYDVKM. The CDR3 sequence is CASSLFPTGGGYTF. In DNA form, the CDR3 reads TGTGCCAGCAGTTTATTCCCGACAGGGGGAGGCTACACCTTC.

J is TRBJ2-7 and V is TRBV4-3, with 7 bases that match TRBD2. Trimming removed 0 bases from V and 2 bases from J; junction bases left unmatched: 7. The V gene's germline CDR1 is LGHNA and CDR2 YSLEER. The CDR3 is 16 residues long. Written as DNA, the CDR3 is TGCGCCAGCAGCCAAGATAGTACTGCGGGAGCCTACGAGCAGTACTTC. It codes for CASSQDSTAGAYEQYF.

The gene calls are TRBV19 and TRBJ2-1; possibly TRBD1 for D (5 bases). V shed 5 bases and J shed 0 bases, with 14 bases lying between them. This CDR3 spans 16 amino acids. Germline V CDR1 and CDR2: LNHDA, SQIVND (reference sequence). The CDR3 DNA is TGTGCCAGTAGTTGGGGCTACAAAAGCTCCTACAATGAGCAGTTCTTC. Protein product: CASSWGYKSSYNEQFF.

This sequence joins TRBV9 and TRBJ2-7; 10 positions agree with TRBD1. V trimming: 4 bases; J trimming: 4 bases; junction bases outside the gene matches: 5. CDR3 length equals 14 residues. Germline lookup yields CDR1 SGDLS and CDR2 YYNGEE. The CDR3 nucleotides are TGTGCCAGCAGCTCGGGACAGGGGCAGTACGAGCAGTACTTC. This codes for CASSSGQGQYEQYF.

V and J are TRBV27 and TRBJ2-7; D is possibly TRBD2 (6 bases). Deletions cut 5 bases from V and 1 base from J, with 15 bases between. In germline, CDR1 is MNHEY, CDR2 SMNVEV (reference sequence). The length of the CDR3 is 15 residues. The CDR3 here is CASSLYGGLSYEQYF. The CDR3 nucleotides read TGTGCCAGCAGTCTTTACGGGGGTCTATCCTACGAGCAGTACTTC.

Note on this clone: Other DNA sequences in this sample translate to the same CDR3. The genes are TRBV9 and TRBJ2-7; 9 bases agree with TRBD2. The CDR3 runs to 14 residues. Trimming cost V 3 bases and J 4 bases; bases outside gene matches: 5. CDR1 is SGDLS and CDR2 is YYNGEE in the germline V gene. The CDR3 DNA follows: TGTGCCAGCAGCGGCGGGGGGGTGGGTTACGAGCAGTACTTC. This sequence encodes CASSGGGVGYEQYF.

The rearrangement links TRBV12-5 to TRBJ1-1; D is perhaps TRBD1 (6 bases). Trimming stripped 5 bases from V and 5 bases from J, with 12 bases between. From germline, CDR1 is LGHNT and CDR2 FRNRAP. This CDR3 is built from 13 residues. Here the CDR3 reads CASGVSGVTEAFF. CDR3 nucleotide sequence: TGTGCTAGTGGTGTCTCAGGGGTTACTGAAGCTTTCTTT.

V and J are TRBV7-8 and TRBJ2-5, with 13 nucleotides matching TRBD2. Germline loops: CDR1 SGHVS, CDR2 FQNEAQ. The CDR3 contains 17 residues. V was pared by 5 bases and J by 4 bases, with 10 bases of the junction left unmatched. Here the CDR3 reads CASSPAPGLAGSETQYF. The DNA of the CDR3 is TGTGCCAGCAGCCCAGCCCCGGGACTAGCGGGATCAGAGACCCAGTACTTC.

This clone occurred once. This sequence joins TRBV4-1 and TRBJ2-7; 9 bases align to TRBD1. The CDR3 is 15 residues long. Germline values: CDR1 MGHRA, CDR2 YSYEKL. Losses at the gene ends were 5 bases for V and 3 bases for J; bases not matched to a gene: 8. This chain's CDR3 is CASSYLEDRGYEQYF. The CDR3 DNA follows: TGCGCCAGCAGCTACCTAGAGGACAGGGGCTACGAGCAGTACTTC.

V usage is TRBV5-8 and J usage is TRBJ2-1, with TRBD2 matching over 8 bases. Germline V gene sequence: CDR1 SGHTS, CDR2 YDEGEE. CDR3 size: 14 residues. V lost 4 bases to trimming and J lost 6 bases; unmatched junction nucleotides: 6. The DNA for the CDR3 is TGTGCCAGCAGCCCTGGACTAGCACTCAATGAGCAGTTCTTC. Protein product: CASSPGLALNEQFF.

For the CDR3, the DNA is TGTGCCAGCAGTTTAAGGACTAGCGGGAGGAAGGAGGTGGGTGAGCAGTTCTTC. As protein: CASSLRTSGRKEVGEQFF. The gene calls are TRBV27 and TRBJ2-1, with 14 bases lining up with TRBD2. Germline V CDR1 and CDR2: MNHEY, SMNVEV (reference sequence). This CDR3 has 18 amino acids. V dropped 2 bases and J dropped 9; count of bases not matched to a gene: 12.

This clone has a single count. CDR3 region: CASSQGFAENYEQYF. The CDR3 DNA is TGTGCCAGCAGCCAGGGCTTCGCCGAAAACTACGAGCAGTACTTC. J is TRBJ2-7 and V is TRBV7-8, with D perhaps TRBD1 (5 bases). Trimming left V 5 bases short and J 3 bases short, with 17 bases between. The germline V gene has CDR1 SGHVS and CDR2 FQNEAQ. This CDR3 spans 15 amino acids.

The chain has TRBV7-3 and TRBJ2-5; D is unresolved. Trimming stripped 5 bases from V and 3 bases from J, with 10 bases between. The CDR3 contains 13 residues. Germline CDR1 and CDR2: SGHTA and FQGTGA. CDR3 amino acids: CASSPTGEETQYF. CDR3 DNA sequence: TGTGCCAGCAGCCCTACCGGAGAAGAGACCCAGTACTTC.

This clone was seen just once. The gene calls are TRBV11-2 and TRBJ2-5; D not certain. The J call is doubtful: the DNA matches TRBJ2-7 better. The CDR3 extends over 15 amino acids. Per germline, CDR1 SGHAT and CDR2 FQNNGV. The CDR3 sequence is CASSFGSVPSYEQYF. In DNA, the CDR3 is TGTGCCAGCAGCTTCGGGTCCGTTCCCTCTTACGAGCAGTACTTC.

This sequence joins TRBV18 and TRBJ1-2, with D hard to call. The CDR3 totals 13 residues. CDR1 and CDR2 from the germline V gene are KGHSH and LQKENI. V dropped 3 bases and J dropped 6 bases, with 11 bases sitting between them. CDR3 bases: TGTGCCAGCTCACCCTCGGGGTTTGATGGCTACACCTTC. This translates into CASSPSGFDGYTF.

The chain combines TRBV28 with TRBJ2-7, with TRBD1 matching 8 bases. CDR3 length equals 14 residues. The trim removed 2 bases at V and 4 bases at J, leaving 4 bases unmatched. Germline assignment: CDR1 MDHEN and CDR2 SYDVKM. The CDR3 bases are TGTGCCAGCAGTTTACAGGGGGCACCATACGAGCAGTACTTC. Its translation is CASSLQGAPYEQYF.

This chain uses TRBV18 with TRBJ2-7; TRBD1 aligns across 10 bases. V trimming: 7 bases; J trimming: 2 bases; junction bases outside the gene matches: 5. CDR1 is KGHSH, CDR2 LQKENI, per germline. The CDR3 has 14 residues. The CDR3 is CASFGQGGAYEQYF. CDR3 DNA sequence: TGTGCCAGCTTCGGACAGGGGGGTGCCTACGAGCAGTACTTC. Complete variable domain (other parts from reference TRBV18 and TRBJ2-7): NAGVMQNPRHLVRRRGQEARLRCSPMKGHSHVYWYRQLPEEGLKFMVYLQKENIIDESGMPKERFSAEFPKEGPSILRIQQVVRGDSAAYFCASFGQGGAYEQYFGPGTRLTVT.

The rearrangement joins TRBV19 to TRBJ2-2, with a tentative D call TRBD1 (6 bases). V lost 10 bases to trimming and J lost 3 bases, with 15 bases between them. This CDR3 comprises 14 residues. The germline V gene has CDR1 LNHDA and CDR2 SQIVND (reference sequence). The CDR3: CATAGTTYTGELFF. The CDR3 DNA reads TGTGCCACCGCCGGGACAACCTACACCGGGGAGCTGTTTTTT. The full variable domain, in which reference TRBV19 and TRBJ2-2 provide the parts outside the CDR3, is DGGITQSPKYLFRKEGQNVTLSCEQNLNHDAMYWYRQDPGQGLRLIYYSQIVNDFQKGDIAEGYSVSREKKESFPLTVTSAQKNPTAFYLCATAGTTYTGELFFGEGSRLTVL.

The V call is TRBV5-1, the J call TRBJ2-3; 7 positions match TRBD1. Germline lookup yields CDR1 SGHRS and CDR2 YFSETQ. The J segment lost 3 bases and the V segment lost 4 bases, leaving 8 bases of the junction unmatched. The CDR3 spans 15 residues. The CDR3 DNA reads as TGCGCCAGCAGCCCGGGGACAGTTCGTACAGATACGCAGTATTTT. It is translated as CASSPGTVRTDTQYF.

J is TRBJ1-2 and V is TRBV28, with D possibly TRBD1 on 6 matching bases. CDR3 length: 15 amino acids. CDR1 and CDR2 (germline): MDHEN, SYDVKM. Trimming pared 2 bases from V and 8 bases from J, leaving 18 bases between. The CDR3, as DNA: TGTGCCAGCAGTTTAGGACCAGGGGTTTCACAGGGCTACACCTTC. Its translation: CASSLGPGVSQGYTF.

V and J are TRBV5-4 and TRBJ2-7; 13 positions agree with TRBD2. CDR1 SGHNT and CDR2 YYREEE come from the germline V gene (reference sequence). CDR3 size: 15 residues. V lost 4 bases and J lost 4; bases outside the gene matches: 5. CDR3 DNA sequence: TGTGCCAGCAGCCGGACTAGCGGGGGAAGGTACGAGCAGTACTTC. Its translation is CASSRTSGGRYEQYF. Based on the CDR3 plus reference TRBV5-4 and TRBJ2-7, the full variable domain is ETGVTQSPTHLIKTRGQQVTLRCSSQSGHNTVSWYQQALGQGPQFIFQYYREEENGRGNFPPRFSGLQFPNYSSELNVNALELDDSALYLCASSRTSGGRYEQYFGPGTRLTVT.

V gene TRBV6-6 combines with J gene TRBJ1-2; D is uncertain. CDR3 length: 14 amino acids. With 2 bases removed from V and 0 bases from J, the gap between germline ends came to 7 bases. The V gene's germline CDR1 is MNHNY and CDR2 SVGAGI (reference sequence). The CDR3 DNA follows: TGTGCCAGCAGTTACGAGAGGACTAACTATGGCTACACCTTC. As protein: CASSYERTNYGYTF.

On this clone: Compared with germline, one end of the junction differs, possibly owing to a read error. The rearrangement links TRBV5-1 to TRBJ2-5; D might be TRBD1 (6 bases). CDR1 is SGHRS and CDR2 is YFSETQ in the germline V gene. This CDR3 has 14 residues. The CDR3 loop reads CASTPGTLQEAQYF. The CDR3 coding sequence is TGCGCCAGCACACCCGGGACACTTCAAGAGGCCCAGTACTTC.

This chain links TRBV10-3 with TRBJ2-1, with TRBD1 matching over 9 bases. The CDR3 spans 15 residues. The V gene end was trimmed by 1 base and the J gene end by 4 bases; junction bases not matched to a gene: 2. Germline CDR1 ENHRY, CDR2 SYGVKD. CDR3 sequence reads: CAISEWGTGYNEQFF. CDR3 in DNA: TGTGCCATCAGTGAGTGGGGGACAGGGTACAATGAGCAGTTCTTC.

This chain connects TRBV5-1 to TRBJ1-5, with 10 bases lining up with TRBD1. CDR1 and CDR2 from the germline V gene are SGHRS and YFSETQ. The CDR3 is made up of 18 amino acids. The ends lost 0 bases at V and 7 bases at J; junction bases unmatched: 13. The CDR3 DNA is TGCGCCAGCAGCTTGGCCGGGGACAGGGGAAGGAGCCAACAGCCCCAGCATTTT. It is translated as CASSLAGDRGRSQQPQHF.

CDR3 DNA: TGTGCCAGCAACGAACTAGCGGGGGACTACGAGCAGTACTTC. This encodes CASNELAGDYEQYF. The chain couples TRBV7-8 to TRBJ2-7; TRBD2 aligns across 11 bases. The V segment lost 7 bases and the J segment 3 bases; nucleotides outside the gene matches: 5. This CDR3 is 14 amino acids long. Germline V gene lookup returns CDR1 SGHVS and CDR2 FQNEAQ.

This chain connects TRBV5-8 to TRBJ1-3; D possibly corresponds to TRBD1 (5 bases). Trimming stripped 4 bases from V and 2 bases from J, with 7 bases between. Germline V gives CDR1 SGHTS, CDR2 YDEGEE. The CDR3 has 13 amino acids. In nucleotides, the CDR3 is TGTGCCAGCAGCAAGGACACTGGAAACACCATATATTTT. Translation gives CASSKDTGNTIYF.

The chain carries TRBV10-3 and TRBJ2-7, with D maybe TRBD1 (5 bases). CDR1 and CDR2 (germline): ENHRY, SYGVKD. Trimming left V 7 bases short and J 6 bases short, with 19 bases between. The CDR3 consists of 14 residues. CDR3 protein: CAITEGALSREQYF. The CDR3 bases are TGTGCCATCACCGAAGGGGCCCTAAGCCGCGAGCAGTACTTC.

This chain uses TRBV7-2 with TRBJ2-2, with 10 nucleotides matching TRBD2. This CDR3 spans 15 amino acids. The V gene's germline CDR1 is SGHTA and CDR2 FQGNSA. V dropped 6 bases and J dropped 3; count of bases not matched to a gene: 4. CDR3 bases: TGTGCCAGCAGTCAAAGCGGGGGGGACACCGGGGAGCTGTTTTTT. This codes for CASSQSGGDTGELFF.